Listed below are T cell receptor beta chains from one sample, sequenced in a study of T cell responses to AZD1222 COVID-19 vaccine. Repertoires were generated with immunoSEQ multiplex PCR, while TCRdb's copy carries only in-frame clones and drops some. There are under 200,000 clones in the sample; over 85% occur only once, and 3.6% lies in the top ten. The sample was peripheral blood, taken 28 days after the second dose of the MenACWY control vaccine. The source of these receptors is an adult who received the MenACWY meningococcal vaccine as a control. Both conserved end residues are part of each CDR3. Fields, in order: J gene, V gene, clone size, D gene, CDR3 DNA, CDR3 protein. D genes are given only for firm matches. Size values are once, few and many counts, or a class for expanded clones, and some rows have none.

TRBJ2-7 | TRBV7-3 | . | TRBD1 | TGTGCCAGCAGCTTAGACAGGGGAGGAAGCGAGCAGTACTTC | CASSLDRGGSEQYF
TRBJ2-2 | TRBV6-5 | . | TRBD1 | TGTGCCAGCAGAATGGGACAGGGGAGGACCGGGGAGCTGTTTTTT | CASRMGQGRTGELFF
TRBJ2-5 | TRBV27 | few | TRBD1 | TGTGCCAGCAGTTCTTACCGGGACAGGTCTGGGGAGACCCAGTACTTC | CASSSYRDRSGETQYF
TRBJ2-2 | TRBV19 | . | TRBD2 | TGTGCCCACGGAACGGGCGGGAGTGGAACCGGGGAGCTGTTTTTT | CAHGTGGSGTGELFF
TRBJ1-1 | TRBV5-6 | . | TRBD1 | TGTGCCAGCAGCATAAGACTAGGACAGGGGTCGTATAGGGGGGCTTTCTTT | CASSIRLGQGSYRGAFF
TRBJ2-7 | TRBV2 | . | . | TGTGCCAGCATCACTGGGTACGAGCAGTACTTC | CASITGYEQYF
TRBJ1-1 | TRBV27 | . | . | TGTGCCAGCAGTTTATCACGGGGGGGCGAAGCTTTCTTT | CASSLSRGGEAFF
TRBJ2-3 | TRBV7-2 | . | . | TGTGCCAGCAGCACCGCGGGGCTTAGCACAGATACGCAGTATTTT | CASSTAGLSTDTQYF
TRBJ2-5 | TRBV11-3 | . | TRBD1 | TGTGCCAGCAGCTCGTCAGGGGGCAGGGAGACCCAGTACTTC | CASSSSGGRETQYF
TRBJ1-1 | TRBV11-2 | . | . | TGTGCCAGCAGCCTCGGGGGGGGACGGAGGAACACTGAAGCTTTCTTT | CASSLGGGRRNTEAFF
TRBJ1-5 | TRBV12-3/TRBV12-4 | . | . | TGTGCCAGCAGTTTAGCCCCACAGCCCCAGCATTTT | CASSLAPQPQHF
TRBJ2-2 | TRBV7-9 | . | . | TGTGCCAGCAGCTTAACTCACACCGGGGAGCTGTTTTTT | CASSLTHTGELFF
TRBJ1-4 | TRBV5-5 | . | . | TGTGCCAGCAGCCCGACTCCTGGGGAAAAACTGTTTTTT | CASSPTPGEKLFF
TRBJ2-7 | TRBV27 | . | . | TGTGCCAGCAGCCCTGGGGCGAACCCACTCTACGAGCAGTACTTC | CASSPGANPLYEQYF
TRBJ2-1 | TRBV28 | once | TRBD1 | TGTGCCAGCAGCTTTGGACAGGGGGCCGCGGGTGAGCAGTTCTTC | CASSFGQGAAGEQFF
TRBJ2-4 | TRBV4-1 | . | TRBD2 | TGCGCCAGCAGCCAAGATCGACTAGCGGGCCGGTGGGCCAAAAACATTCAGTACTTC | CASSQDRLAGRWAKNIQYF
TRBJ1-2 | TRBV7-9 | . | . | TGTGCCAGCAGCTTAGCCGGTAAAGACTATGGCTACACCTTC | CASSLAGKDYGYTF
TRBJ2-1 | TRBV9 | . | TRBD2 | TGTGCCAGCAGCCCAACATTTGGGGTTCTAGCGGGAGTTTACAATGAGCAGTTCTTC | CASSPTFGVLAGVYNEQFF
TRBJ1-5 | TRBV6-5 | . | . | TGTGCCAGCAGTTCCGGGGGCGGCAGGAATCAGCCCCAGCATTTT | CASSSGGGRNQPQHF
TRBJ2-1 | TRBV10-3 | . | TRBD2 | TGTGCCATCAGAATAAGCGGGAGGGCCGGGGATGAGCAGTTCTTC | CAIRISGRAGDEQFF
TRBJ2-2 | TRBV6-2/TRBV6-3 | . | . | TGTGCCAGCAGCCGAAGGGACACCAACACCGGGGAGCTGTTTTTT | CASSRRDTNTGELFF
TRBJ1-5 | TRBV10-3 | . | . | TGTGCCATCAGTGTGGGGGGAGGGCATCAGCCCCAGCATTTT | CAISVGGGHQPQHF
TRBJ1-4 | TRBV5-1 | . | . | TGCGCCAGCAGCCTGACAACAACTAATGAAAAACTGTTTTTT | CASSLTTTNEKLFF
TRBJ2-1 | TRBV14 | . | TRBD2 | TGTGCCAGCAGCGGGCGTGGAGCGGGATCCTACAATGAGCAGTTCTTC | CASSGRGAGSYNEQFF
TRBJ2-1 | TRBV5-1 | . | . | TGCGCCAGCAGCTACCCGAATTACAATGAGCAGTTCTTC | CASSYPNYNEQFF
TRBJ1-4 | TRBV15 | . | . | TGTGCCACCAGCAGAGCAGGGTATAGTCGTGGAAAACTGTTTTTT | CATSRAGYSRGKLFF